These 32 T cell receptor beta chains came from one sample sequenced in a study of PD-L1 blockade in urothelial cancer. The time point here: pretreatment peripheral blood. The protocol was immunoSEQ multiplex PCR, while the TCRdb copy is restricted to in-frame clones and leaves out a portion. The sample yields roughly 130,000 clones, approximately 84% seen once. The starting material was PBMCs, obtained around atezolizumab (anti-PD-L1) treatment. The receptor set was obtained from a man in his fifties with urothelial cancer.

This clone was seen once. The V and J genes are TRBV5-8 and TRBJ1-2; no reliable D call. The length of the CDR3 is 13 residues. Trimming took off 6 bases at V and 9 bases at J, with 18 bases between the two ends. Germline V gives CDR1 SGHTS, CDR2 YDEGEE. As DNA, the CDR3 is TGTGCCAGCACTGGCTTTGCCGTGAAGAGCTACACCTTC. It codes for CASTGFAVKSYTF. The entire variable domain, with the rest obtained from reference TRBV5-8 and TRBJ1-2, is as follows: EAGVTQSPTHLIKTRGQQATLRCSPISGHTSVYWYQQALGLGLQFLLWYDEGEERNRGNFPPRFSGRQFPNYSSELNVNALELEDSALYLCASTGFAVKSYTFGSGTRLTVV.

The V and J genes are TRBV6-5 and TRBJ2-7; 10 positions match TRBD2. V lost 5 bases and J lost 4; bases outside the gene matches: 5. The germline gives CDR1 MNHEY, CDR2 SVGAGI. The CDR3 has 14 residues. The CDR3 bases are TGTGCCAGCAGTAAGGCTAGCGGGAGTTACGAGCAGTACTTC. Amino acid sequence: CASSKASGSYEQYF.

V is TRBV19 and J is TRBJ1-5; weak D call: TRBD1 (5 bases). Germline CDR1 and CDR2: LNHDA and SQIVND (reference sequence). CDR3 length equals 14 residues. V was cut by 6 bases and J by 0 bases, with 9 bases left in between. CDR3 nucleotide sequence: TGTGCCAGTAGGGGCAGGGATAGCAATCAGCCCCAGCATTTT. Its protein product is CASRGRDSNQPQHF.

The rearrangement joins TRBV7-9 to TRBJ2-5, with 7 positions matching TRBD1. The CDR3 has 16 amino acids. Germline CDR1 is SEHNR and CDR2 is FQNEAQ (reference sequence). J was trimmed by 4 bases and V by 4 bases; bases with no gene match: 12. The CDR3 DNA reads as TGTGCCAGCAGCTCCCCTCACGGCAAGGGGGCAGAGACCCAGTACTTC. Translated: CASSSPHGKGAETQYF.

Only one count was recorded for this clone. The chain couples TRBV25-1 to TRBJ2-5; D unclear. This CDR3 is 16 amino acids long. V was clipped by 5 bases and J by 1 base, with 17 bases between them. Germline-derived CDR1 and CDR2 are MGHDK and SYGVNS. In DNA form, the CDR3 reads TGTGCCAGCAGTCACCGGTATGGAGCCATCCAAGAGACCCAGTACTTC. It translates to CASSHRYGAIQETQYF.

The CDR3 region is CATMRGGRGYGYTF. The CDR3 nucleotides are TGTGCCACCATGAGGGGGGGGCGCGGGTATGGCTACACCTTC. This chain uses TRBV21-1 with TRBJ1-2. TRBV21-1 is marked as a pseudogene. CDR3 size: 14 residues.

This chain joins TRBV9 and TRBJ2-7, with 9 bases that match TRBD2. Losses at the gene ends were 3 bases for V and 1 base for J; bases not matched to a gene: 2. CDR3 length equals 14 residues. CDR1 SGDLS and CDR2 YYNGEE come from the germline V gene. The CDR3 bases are TGTGCCAGCAGCGGCGGGGGGGGGTCCTACGAGCAGTACTTC. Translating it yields CASSGGGGSYEQYF.

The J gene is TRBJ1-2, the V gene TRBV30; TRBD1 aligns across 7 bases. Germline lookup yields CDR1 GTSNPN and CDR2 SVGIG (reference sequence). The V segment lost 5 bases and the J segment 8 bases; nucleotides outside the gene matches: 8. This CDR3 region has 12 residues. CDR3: CAWETGAGGYTF. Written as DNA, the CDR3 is TGTGCCTGGGAAACAGGGGCGGGCGGCTACACCTTC.

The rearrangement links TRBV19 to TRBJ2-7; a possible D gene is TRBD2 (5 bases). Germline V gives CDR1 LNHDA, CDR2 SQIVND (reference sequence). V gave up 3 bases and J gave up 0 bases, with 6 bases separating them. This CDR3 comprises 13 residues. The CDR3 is CASSISGSYEQYF. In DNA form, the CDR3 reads TGTGCCAGTAGTATCAGCGGCTCCTACGAGCAGTACTTC.

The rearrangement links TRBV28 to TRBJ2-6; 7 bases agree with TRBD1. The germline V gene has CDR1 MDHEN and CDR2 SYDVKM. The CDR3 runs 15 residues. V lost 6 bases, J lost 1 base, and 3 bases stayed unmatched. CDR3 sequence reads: CASRGGRSGANVLTF. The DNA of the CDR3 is TGTGCCAGCAGAGGGGGCAGGTCTGGGGCCAACGTCCTGACTTTC.

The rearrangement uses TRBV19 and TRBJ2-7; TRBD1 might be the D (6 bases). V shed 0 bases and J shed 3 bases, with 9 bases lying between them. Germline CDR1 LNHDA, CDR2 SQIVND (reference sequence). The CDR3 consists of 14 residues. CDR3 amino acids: CASSIDRQVYEQYF. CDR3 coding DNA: TGTGCCAGTAGTATAGATCGACAGGTCTACGAGCAGTACTTC.

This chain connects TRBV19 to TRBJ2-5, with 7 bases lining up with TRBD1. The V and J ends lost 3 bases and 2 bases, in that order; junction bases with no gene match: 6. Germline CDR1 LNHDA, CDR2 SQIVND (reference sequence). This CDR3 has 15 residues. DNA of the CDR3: TGTGCCAGTAGTATGAATTGGGACAGTCAAGAGACCCAGTACTTC. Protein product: CASSMNWDSQETQYF.

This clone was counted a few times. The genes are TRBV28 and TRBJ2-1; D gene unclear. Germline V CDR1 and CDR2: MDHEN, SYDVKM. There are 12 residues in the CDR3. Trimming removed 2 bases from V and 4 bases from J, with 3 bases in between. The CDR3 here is CASSLRYNEQFF. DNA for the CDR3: TGTGCCAGCAGTTTACGTTACAATGAGCAGTTCTTC.

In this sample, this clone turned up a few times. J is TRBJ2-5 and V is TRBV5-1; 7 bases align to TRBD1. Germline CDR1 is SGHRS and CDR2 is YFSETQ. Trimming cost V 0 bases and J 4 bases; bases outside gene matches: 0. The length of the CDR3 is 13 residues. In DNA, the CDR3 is TGCGCCAGCAGCTTGGGGACAGGAGAGACCCAGTACTTC. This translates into CASSLGTGETQYF.

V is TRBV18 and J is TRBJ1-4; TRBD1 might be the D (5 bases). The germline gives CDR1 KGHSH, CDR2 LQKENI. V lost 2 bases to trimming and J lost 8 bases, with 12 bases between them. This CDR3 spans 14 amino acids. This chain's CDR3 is CASSPMQGGEKLFF. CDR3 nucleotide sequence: TGTGCCAGCTCACCAATGCAGGGTGGAGAAAAACTGTTTTTT.

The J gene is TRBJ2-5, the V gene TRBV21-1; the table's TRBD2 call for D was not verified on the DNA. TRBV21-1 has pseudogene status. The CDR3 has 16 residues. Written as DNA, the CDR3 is TGTGCCAGCAGCAAAGCGCTAGCGGGAGGTCGGGAGACCCAGTACTTC. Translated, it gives CASSKALAGGRETQYF.

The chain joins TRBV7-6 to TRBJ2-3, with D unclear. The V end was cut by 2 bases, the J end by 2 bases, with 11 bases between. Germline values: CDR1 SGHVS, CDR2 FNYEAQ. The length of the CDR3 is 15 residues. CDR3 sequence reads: CASSLTSVTTDTQYF. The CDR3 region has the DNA TGTGCCAGCAGCTTAACCAGCGTTACCACAGATACGCAGTATTTT.

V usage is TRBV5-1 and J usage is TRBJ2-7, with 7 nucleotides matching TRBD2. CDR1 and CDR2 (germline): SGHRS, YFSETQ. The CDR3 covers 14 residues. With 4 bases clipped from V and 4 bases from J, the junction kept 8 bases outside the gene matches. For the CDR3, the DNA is TGCGCCAGCAGCACCTACGGGGGGTCGTACGAGCAGTACTTC. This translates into CASSTYGGSYEQYF.

The CDR3 nucleotides are TGCGCCAGCAAGTGGCCCGGACTTAATCAGCCCCAGCATTTT. Its protein product is CASKWPGLNQPQHF. The rearrangement uses TRBV10-2 and TRBJ1-5; D unresolved. Germline V gives CDR1 WSHSY, CDR2 SAAADI. This CDR3 contains 14 residues. Between the trimmed V and J ends, which lost 7 bases and 4 bases, there was a span of 14 bases.

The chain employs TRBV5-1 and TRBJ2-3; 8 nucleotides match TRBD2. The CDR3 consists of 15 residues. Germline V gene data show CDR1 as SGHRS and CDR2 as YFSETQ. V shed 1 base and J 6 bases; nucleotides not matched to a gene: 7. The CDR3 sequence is CASSLRPSGLDTQYF. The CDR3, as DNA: TGCGCCAGCAGCTTGAGGCCTAGCGGGTTGGATACGCAGTATTTT. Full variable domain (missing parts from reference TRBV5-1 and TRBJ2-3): KAGVTQTPRYLIKTRGQQVTLSCSPISGHRSVSWYQQTPGQGLQFLFEYFSETQRNKGNFPGRFSGRQFSNSRSEMNVSTLELGDSALYLCASSLRPSGLDTQYFGPGTRLTVL.

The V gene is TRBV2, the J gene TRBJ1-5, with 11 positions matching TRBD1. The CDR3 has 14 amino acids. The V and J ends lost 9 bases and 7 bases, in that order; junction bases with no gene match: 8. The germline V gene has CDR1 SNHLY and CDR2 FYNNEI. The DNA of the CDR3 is TGTGCCAGTACTACGGGACAGGGGGACCAGCCCCAGCATTTT. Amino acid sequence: CASTTGQGDQPQHF.

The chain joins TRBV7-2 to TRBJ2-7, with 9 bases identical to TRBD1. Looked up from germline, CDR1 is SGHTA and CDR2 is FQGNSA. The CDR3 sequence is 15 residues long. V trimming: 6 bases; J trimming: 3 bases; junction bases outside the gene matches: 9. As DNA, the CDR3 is TGTGCCAGCAGTCGTCCGGGACAGGGCTACTACGAGCAGTACTTC. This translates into CASSRPGQGYYEQYF. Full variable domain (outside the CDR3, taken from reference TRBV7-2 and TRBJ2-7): GAGVSQSPSNKVTEKGKDVELRCDPISGHTALYWYRQSLGQGLEFLIYFQGNSAPDKSGLPSDRFSAERTGGSVSTLTIQRTQQEDSAVYLCASSRPGQGYYEQYFGPGTRLTVT.

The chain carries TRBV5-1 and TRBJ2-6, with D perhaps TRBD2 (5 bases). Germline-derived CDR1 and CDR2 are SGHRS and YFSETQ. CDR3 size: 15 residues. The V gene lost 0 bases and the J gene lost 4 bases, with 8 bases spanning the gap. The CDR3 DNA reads TGCGCCAGCAGCTTGGAAGGAGGCGGGGCCAACGTCCTGACTTTC. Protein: CASSLEGGGANVLTF. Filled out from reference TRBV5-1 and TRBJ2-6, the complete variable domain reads KAGVTQTPRYLIKTRGQQVTLSCSPISGHRSVSWYQQTPGQGLQFLFEYFSETQRNKGNFPGRFSGRQFSNSRSEMNVSTLELGDSALYLCASSLEGGGANVLTFGAGSRLTVL.

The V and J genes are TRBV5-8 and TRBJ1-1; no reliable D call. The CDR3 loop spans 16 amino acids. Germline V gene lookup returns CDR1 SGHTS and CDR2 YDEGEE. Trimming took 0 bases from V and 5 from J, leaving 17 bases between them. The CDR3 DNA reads TGTGCCAGCAGCTTGGCCGGGAATTATCGGGCGACTGAAGCTTTCTTT. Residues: CASSLAGNYRATEAFF.

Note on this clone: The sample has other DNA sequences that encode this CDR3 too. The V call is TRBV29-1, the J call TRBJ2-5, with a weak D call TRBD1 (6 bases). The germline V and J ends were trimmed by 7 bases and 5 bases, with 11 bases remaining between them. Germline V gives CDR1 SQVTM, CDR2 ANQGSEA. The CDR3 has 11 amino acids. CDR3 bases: TGCAGCGGGGGGCCCGGGGAGACCCAGTACTTC. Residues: CSGGPGETQYF.

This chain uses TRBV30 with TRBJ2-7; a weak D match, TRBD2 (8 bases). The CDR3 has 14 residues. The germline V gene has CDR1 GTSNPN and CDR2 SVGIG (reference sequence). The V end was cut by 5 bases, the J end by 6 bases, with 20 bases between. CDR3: CAWQGGNSGIEQYF. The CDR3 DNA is TGTGCCTGGCAGGGGGGGAATAGCGGGATCGAGCAGTACTTC.

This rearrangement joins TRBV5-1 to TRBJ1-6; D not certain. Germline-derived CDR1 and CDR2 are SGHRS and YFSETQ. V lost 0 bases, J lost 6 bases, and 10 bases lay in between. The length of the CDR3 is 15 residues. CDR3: CASSLGGMGNSPLHF. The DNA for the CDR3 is TGCGCCAGCAGCTTGGGCGGGATGGGTAATTCACCCCTCCACTTT.

CDR3 amino acids: CASQGMGQITGELFF. In DNA form, the CDR3 reads TGTGCCAGTCAAGGAATGGGACAGATCACCGGGGAGCTGTTTTTT. The chain combines TRBV19 with TRBJ2-2, with 7 positions matching TRBD1. The CDR3 has 15 amino acids. The germline V gene encodes CDR1 LNHDA and CDR2 SQIVND (reference sequence). V shed 8 bases and J 4 bases; nucleotides not matched to a gene: 10.

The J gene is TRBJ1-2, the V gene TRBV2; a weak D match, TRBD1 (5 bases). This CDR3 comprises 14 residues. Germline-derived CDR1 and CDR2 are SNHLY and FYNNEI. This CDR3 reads CATQPGGSNYGYTF. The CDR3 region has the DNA TGTGCAACACAGCCCGGGGGGTCTAACTATGGCTACACCTTC.

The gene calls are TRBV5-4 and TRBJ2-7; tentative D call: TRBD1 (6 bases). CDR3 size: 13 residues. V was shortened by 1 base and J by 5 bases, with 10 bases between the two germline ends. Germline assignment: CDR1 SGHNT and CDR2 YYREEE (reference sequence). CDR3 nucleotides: TGTGCCAGCAGCTTGCCAGGGGTGGACGAGCAGTACTTC. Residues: CASSLPGVDEQYF.

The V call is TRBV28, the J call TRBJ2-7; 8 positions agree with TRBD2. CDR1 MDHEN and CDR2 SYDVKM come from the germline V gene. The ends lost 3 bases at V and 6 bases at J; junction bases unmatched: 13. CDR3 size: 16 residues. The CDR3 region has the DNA TGTGCCAGCAGTTTTCGTGGTAGCGGGGCCTCTGTCGAGCAGTACTTC. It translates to CASSFRGSGASVEQYF.

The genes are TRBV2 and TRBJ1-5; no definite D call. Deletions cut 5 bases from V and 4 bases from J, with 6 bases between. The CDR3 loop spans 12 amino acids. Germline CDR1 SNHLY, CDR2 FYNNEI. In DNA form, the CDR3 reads TGTGCCAGCAGTAGCGGGAATCAGCCCCAGCATTTT. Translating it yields CASSSGNQPQHF.